A single T cell receptor beta chain is shown here with its context. As yet, its antigen is unknown. The sample originates from a study of vaccination and CD4 T cells after COVID-19. Whole-study context: Those taking part got two shots of either the BNT162b2 or the mRNA-1273 vaccine. The post-COVID samples were taken a median approximately 14 weeks after diagnosis, anywhere from 35 to 161.

Study-wide results and caveats: Median roughly 90% of reactive clones detected in convalescent patients emerged only post-vaccination. Spike mono-reactive status applied to 304 of 307 vaccine-specific clones in convalescent patients.

The treatment was: approximately 9-day PBMC culture with coronavirus spike peptide pools or control peptides (ViraFEST assay). CDR1 and CDR2 (germline): MDHEN, SYDVKM. This CDR3 region has 16 residues. V dropped 4 bases and J dropped 3 bases, with 15 bases sitting between them. The Oncomine TCR Beta short-read assay was what sequenced the DNA obtained from cultured CD4+ T cells. Using its own MiXCR run on the PCR reads, TCRdb lists one record per CDR3 protein. The top ten hold about 13% of the sample, which has about 12,000 distinct CDR3 sequences, approximately 63% seen once. Material: CD4+ T cells from blood, cultured in vitro. This TCR derives from a human donor who had recovered from COVID-19. The chain is built from TRBV28 and TRBJ1-4; D call uncertain. CDR3 in DNA: TGTGCCAGCAGTTATGCGGGTATGCCGGCTAATGAAAAACTGTTTTTT. It yields the protein CASSYAGMPANEKLFF.